This T cell receptor (beta chain) was sequenced for a study of blood T cell repertoires in COVID-19. The repertoire was sequenced with immunoSEQ multiplex PCR; TCRdb's copy has only in-frame clones and lacks some. The sample lists approximately 35,000 clones; around 90% were seen once. Trimming took 0 bases from V and 1 from J, leaving 10 bases between them. CDR3 size: 15 residues. Germline V gene lookup returns CDR1 SGHRS and CDR2 YFSETQ. The sequence derives from a human donor in a cohort sampled during active COVID-19. The genes are TRBV5-1 and TRBJ1-2; D perhaps matches TRBD1 (5 bases). The sequenced sample was peripheral blood. CDR3 DNA sequence: TGCGCCAGCAGCTTGGGACAGTTGGATAACTATGGCTACACCTTC. This codes for CASSLGQLDNYGYTF. Looking up the rest from reference TRBV5-1 and TRBJ1-2 gives the full variable domain: KAGVTQTPRYLIKTRGQQVTLSCSPISGHRSVSWYQQTPGQGLQFLFEYFSETQRNKGNFPGRFSGRQFSNSRSEMNVSTLELGDSALYLCASSLGQLDNYGYTFGSGTRLTVV.